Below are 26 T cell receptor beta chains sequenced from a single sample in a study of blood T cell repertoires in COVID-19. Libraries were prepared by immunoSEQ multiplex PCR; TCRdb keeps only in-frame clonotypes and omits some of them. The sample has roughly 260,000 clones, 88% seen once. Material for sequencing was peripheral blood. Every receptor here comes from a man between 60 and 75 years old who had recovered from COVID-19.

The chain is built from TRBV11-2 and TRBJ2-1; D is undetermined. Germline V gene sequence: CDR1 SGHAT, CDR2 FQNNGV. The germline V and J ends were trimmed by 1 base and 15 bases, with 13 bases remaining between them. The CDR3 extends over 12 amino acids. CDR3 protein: CASSLAPGLPFF. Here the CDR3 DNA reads TGTGCCAGCAGCTTAGCTCCAGGTCTTCCGTTCTTC.

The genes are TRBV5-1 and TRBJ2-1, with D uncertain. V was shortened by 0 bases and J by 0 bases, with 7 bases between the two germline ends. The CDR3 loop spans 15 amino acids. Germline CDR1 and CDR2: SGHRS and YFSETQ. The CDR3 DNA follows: TGCGCCAGCAGCTTGGCCCCGGGCTCCTACAATGAGCAGTTCTTC. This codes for CASSLAPGSYNEQFF.

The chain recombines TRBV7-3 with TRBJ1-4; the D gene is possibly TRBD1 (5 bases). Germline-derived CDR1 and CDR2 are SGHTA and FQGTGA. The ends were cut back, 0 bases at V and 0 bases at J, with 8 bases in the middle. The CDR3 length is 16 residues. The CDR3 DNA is TGTGCCAGCAGCTTAACTGGGGGGGCAACTAATGAAAAACTGTTTTTT. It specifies CASSLTGGATNEKLFF.

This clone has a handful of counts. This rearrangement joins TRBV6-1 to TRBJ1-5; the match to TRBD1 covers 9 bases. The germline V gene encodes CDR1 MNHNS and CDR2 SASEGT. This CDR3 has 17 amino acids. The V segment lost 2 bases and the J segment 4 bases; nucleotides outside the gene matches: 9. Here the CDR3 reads CASSERLTGGANQPQHF. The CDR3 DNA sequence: TGTGCCAGCAGTGAACGACTCACAGGGGGCGCGAATCAGCCCCAGCATTTT.

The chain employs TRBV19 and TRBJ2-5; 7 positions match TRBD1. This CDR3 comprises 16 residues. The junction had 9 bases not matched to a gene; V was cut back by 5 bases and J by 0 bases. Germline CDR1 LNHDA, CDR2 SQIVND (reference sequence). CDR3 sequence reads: CASSRRGTANQETQYF. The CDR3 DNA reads TGTGCCAGTAGTCGTCGAGGGACAGCTAACCAAGAGACCCAGTACTTC.

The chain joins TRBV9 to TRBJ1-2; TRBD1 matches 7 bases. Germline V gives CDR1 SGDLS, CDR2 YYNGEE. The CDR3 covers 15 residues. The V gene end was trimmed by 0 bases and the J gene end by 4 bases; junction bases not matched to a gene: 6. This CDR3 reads CASSVEGGAGYGYTF. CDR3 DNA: TGTGCCAGCAGCGTAGAAGGGGGCGCCGGCTATGGCTACACCTTC.

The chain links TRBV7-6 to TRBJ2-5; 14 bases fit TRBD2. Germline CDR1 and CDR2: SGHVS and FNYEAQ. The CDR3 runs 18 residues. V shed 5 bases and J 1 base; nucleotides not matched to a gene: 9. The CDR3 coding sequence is TGTGCCAGCAGCCCCCGACTAGCGGGGGGGTCGATCCAAGAGACCCAGTACTTC. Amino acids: CASSPRLAGGSIQETQYF.

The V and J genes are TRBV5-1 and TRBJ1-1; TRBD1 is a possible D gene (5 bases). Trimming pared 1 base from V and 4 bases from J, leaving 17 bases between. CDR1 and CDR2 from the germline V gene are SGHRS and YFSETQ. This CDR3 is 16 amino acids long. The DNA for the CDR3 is TGCGCCAGCAGCTTGCTATCCTCCAGGGTGGGCACTGAAGCTTTCTTT. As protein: CASSLLSSRVGTEAFF.

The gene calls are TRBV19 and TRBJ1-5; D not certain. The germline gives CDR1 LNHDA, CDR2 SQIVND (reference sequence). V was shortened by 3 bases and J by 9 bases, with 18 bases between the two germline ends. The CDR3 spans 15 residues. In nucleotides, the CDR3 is TGTGCCAGTAGTATTTCTCCAGGCGGGGAGGGGCCCCAGCATTTT. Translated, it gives CASSISPGGEGPQHF.

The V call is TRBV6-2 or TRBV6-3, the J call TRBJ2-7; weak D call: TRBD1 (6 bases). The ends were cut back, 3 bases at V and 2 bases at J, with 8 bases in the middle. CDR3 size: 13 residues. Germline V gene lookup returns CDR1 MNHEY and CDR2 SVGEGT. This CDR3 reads CASSYAGAYEQYF. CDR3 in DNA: TGTGCCAGCAGTTATGCAGGGGCCTACGAGCAGTACTTC.

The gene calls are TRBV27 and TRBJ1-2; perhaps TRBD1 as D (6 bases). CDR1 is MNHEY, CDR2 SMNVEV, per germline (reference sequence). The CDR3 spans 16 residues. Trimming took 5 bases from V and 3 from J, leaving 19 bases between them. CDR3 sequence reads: CASSPIPGQWDYGYTF. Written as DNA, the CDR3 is TGTGCCAGCAGTCCGATTCCGGGACAATGGGACTATGGCTACACCTTC.

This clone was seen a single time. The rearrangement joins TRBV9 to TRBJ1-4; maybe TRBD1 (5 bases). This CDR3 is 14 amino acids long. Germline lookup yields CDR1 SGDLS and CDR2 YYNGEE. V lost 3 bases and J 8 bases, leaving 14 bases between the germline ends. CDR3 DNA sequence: TGTGCCAGCAGCGAGGGCCTGCGGGGGGAAAAACTGTTTTTT. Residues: CASSEGLRGEKLFF.

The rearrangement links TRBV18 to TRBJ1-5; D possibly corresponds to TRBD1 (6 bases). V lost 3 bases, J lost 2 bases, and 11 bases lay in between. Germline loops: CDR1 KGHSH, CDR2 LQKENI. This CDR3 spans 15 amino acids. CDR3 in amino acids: CASSPSAGGNQPQHF. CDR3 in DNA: TGTGCCAGCTCACCTTCGGCAGGGGGCAATCAGCCCCAGCATTTT.

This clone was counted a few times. The CDR3 protein is CASSLKGEGAFF. The DNA of the CDR3 is TGTGCCAGCAGCCTCAAGGGAGAGGGAGCTTTCTTT. This sequence joins TRBV4-2 and TRBJ1-1; D gene unclear. Germline-derived CDR1 and CDR2 are LGHNA and YNFKEQ. The CDR3 loop spans 12 amino acids. V shed 4 bases and J shed 10 bases, with 13 bases lying between them.

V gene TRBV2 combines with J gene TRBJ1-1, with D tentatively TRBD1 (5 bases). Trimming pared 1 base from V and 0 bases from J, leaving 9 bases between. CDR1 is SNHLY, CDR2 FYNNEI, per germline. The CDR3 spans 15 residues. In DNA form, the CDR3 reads TGTGCCAGCAGTGAAGGTCGGGGGGTGAACACTGAAGCTTTCTTT. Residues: CASSEGRGVNTEAFF.

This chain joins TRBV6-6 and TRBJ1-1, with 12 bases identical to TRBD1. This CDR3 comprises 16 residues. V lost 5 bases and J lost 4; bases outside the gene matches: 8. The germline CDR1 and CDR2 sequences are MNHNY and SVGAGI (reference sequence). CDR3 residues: CASSAGTGGKGTEAFF. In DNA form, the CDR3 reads TGTGCCAGCAGTGCCGGGACAGGGGGCAAGGGCACTGAAGCTTTCTTT.

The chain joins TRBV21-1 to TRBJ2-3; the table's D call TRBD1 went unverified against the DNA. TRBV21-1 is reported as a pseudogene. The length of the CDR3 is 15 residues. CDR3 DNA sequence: TGTGCCAGCATTAGTCCAGGGGGCTGTTCAGATACGCAGTATTTT. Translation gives CASISPGGCSDTQYF.

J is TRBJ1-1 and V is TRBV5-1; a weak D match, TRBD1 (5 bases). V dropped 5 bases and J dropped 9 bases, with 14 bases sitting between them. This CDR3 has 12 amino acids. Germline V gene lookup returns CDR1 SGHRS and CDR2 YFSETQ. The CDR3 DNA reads TGCGCCAGCAGATCAACGGGGGGTCAAGCTTTCTTT. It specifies CASRSTGGQAFF.

In DNA, the CDR3 is TGTGCCACCAGTGATAGGGGGGGTTTTAAGGAGCAGTACTTC. Translated, it gives CATSDRGGFKEQYF. This chain connects TRBV24-1 to TRBJ2-7; a weak D match, TRBD2 (7 bases). Trimming took off 3 bases at V and 7 bases at J, with 15 bases between the two ends. The germline CDR1 and CDR2 sequences are KGHDR and SFDVKD. The CDR3 is 14 residues long.

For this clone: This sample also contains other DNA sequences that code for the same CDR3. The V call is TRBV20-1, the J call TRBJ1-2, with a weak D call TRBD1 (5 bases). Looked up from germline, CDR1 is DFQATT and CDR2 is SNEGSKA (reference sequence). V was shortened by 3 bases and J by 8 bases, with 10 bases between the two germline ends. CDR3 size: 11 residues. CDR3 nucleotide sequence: TGCAGTGCTAGGCAGGGAGGCGGCTACACCTTC. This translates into CSARQGGGYTF.

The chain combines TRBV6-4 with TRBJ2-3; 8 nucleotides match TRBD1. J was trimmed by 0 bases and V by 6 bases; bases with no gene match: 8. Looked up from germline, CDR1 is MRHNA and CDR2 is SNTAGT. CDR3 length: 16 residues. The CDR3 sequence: CASRGTGTVSTDTQYF. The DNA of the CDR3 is TGTGCCAGCAGAGGGACAGGAACAGTTAGCACAGATACGCAGTATTTT.

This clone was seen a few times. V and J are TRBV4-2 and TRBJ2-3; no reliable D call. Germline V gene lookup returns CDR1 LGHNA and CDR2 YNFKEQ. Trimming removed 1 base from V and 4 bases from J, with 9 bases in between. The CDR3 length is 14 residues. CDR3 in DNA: TGTGCCAGCAGCCAAGTAAGTCGCGCAGATACGCAGTATTTT. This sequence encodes CASSQVSRADTQYF.

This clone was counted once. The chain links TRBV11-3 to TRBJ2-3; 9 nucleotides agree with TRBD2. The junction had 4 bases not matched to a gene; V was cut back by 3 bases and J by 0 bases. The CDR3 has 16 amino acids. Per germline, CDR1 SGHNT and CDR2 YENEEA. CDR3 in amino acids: CASSFVSGGSTDTQYF. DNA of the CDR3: TGTGCCAGCAGCTTCGTTAGCGGGGGAAGCACAGATACGCAGTATTTT.

CDR3 DNA sequence: TGTGCCAGTAGTATAGCGCACAGACACAATCAGCCCCAGCATTTT. It codes for CASSIAHRHNQPQHF. The chain couples TRBV19 to TRBJ1-5; no clear D. The CDR3 has 15 residues. Trimming shortened V by 1 base and J by 3 bases, and 10 bases separated the two germline ends. Germline CDR1 LNHDA, CDR2 SQIVND (reference sequence).

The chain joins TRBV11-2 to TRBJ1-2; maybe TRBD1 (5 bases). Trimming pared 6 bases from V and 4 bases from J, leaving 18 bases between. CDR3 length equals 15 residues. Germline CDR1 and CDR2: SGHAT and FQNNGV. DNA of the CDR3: TGTGCCAGCAGTCAAGGGGCTCTGGTTAGCTATGGCTACACCTTC. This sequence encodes CASSQGALVSYGYTF.

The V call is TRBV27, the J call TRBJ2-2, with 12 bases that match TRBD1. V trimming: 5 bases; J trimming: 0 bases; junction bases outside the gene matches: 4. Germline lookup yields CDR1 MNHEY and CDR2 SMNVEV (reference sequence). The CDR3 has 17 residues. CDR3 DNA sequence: TGTGCCAGCAGTAGGGACAGGGGGCGATCGAACACCGGGGAGCTGTTTTTT. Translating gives CASSRDRGRSNTGELFF.